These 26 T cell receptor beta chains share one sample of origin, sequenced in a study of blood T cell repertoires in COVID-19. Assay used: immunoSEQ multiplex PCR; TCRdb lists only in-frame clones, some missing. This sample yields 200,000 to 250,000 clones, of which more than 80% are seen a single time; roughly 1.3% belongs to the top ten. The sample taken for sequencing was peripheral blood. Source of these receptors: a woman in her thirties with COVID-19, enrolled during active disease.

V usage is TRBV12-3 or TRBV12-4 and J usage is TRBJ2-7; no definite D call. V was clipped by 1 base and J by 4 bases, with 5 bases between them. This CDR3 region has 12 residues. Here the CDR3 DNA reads TGTGCCAGCAGTTTAGTATATTACGAGCAGTACTTC. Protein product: CASSLVYYEQYF.

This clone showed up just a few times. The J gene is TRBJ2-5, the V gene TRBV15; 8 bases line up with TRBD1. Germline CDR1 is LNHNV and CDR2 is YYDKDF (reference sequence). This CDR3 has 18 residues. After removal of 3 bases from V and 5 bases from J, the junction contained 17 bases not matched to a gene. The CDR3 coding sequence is TGTGCCACCAGCAGGGATGGGGGCTTTGACAGGGGAGAGGAGACCCAGTACTTC. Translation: CATSRDGGFDRGEETQYF.

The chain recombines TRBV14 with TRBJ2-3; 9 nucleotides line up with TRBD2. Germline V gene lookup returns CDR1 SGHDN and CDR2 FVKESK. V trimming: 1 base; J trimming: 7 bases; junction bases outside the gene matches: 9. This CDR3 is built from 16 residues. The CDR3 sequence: CASSQGGGAFWYTQYF. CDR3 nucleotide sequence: TGTGCCAGCAGCCAAGGCGGGGGGGCCTTTTGGTATACGCAGTATTTT.

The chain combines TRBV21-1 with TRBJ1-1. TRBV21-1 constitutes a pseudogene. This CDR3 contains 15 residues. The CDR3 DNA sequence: TGTGCCAGCAGCAAAATGGGAGGGCCTAACACTGAAGCTTTCTTT. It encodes CASSKMGGPNTEAFF.

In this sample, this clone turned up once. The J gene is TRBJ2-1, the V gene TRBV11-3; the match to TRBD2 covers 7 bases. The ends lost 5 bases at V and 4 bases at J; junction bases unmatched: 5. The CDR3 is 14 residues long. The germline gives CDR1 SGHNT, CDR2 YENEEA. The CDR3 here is CASSVSGTYNEQFF. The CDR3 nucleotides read TGTGCCAGCAGCGTGAGCGGGACTTACAATGAGCAGTTCTTC.

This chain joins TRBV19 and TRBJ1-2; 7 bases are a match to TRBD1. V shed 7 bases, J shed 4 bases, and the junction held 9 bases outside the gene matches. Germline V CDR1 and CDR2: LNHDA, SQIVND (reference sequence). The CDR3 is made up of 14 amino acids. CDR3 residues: CASTQFDRAYGYTF. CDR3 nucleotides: TGTGCCAGTACCCAATTCGACAGGGCCTATGGCTACACCTTC.

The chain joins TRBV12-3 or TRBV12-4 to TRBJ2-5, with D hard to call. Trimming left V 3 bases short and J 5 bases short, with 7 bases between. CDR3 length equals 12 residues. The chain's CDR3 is CASSFLRETQYF. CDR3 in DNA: TGTGCCAGCAGTTTCCTCCGTGAGACCCAGTACTTC.

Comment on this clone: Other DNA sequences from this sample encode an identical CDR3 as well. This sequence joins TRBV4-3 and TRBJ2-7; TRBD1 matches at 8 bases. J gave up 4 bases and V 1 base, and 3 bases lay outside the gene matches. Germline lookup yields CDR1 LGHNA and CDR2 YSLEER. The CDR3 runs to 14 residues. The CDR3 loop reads CASSQGRQGYEQYF. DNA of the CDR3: TGCGCCAGCAGCCAAGGCAGACAGGGGTACGAGCAGTACTTC.

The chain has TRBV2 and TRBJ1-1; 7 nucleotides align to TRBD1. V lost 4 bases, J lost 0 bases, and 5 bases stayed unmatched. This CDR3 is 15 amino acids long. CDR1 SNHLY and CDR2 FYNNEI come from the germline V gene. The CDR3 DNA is TGTGCCAGCAGTGTTGGCAGGGGGGTGAACACTGAAGCTTTCTTT. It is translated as CASSVGRGVNTEAFF.

CDR3 DNA: TGCACCAGCAGCCAAGGAGGACAGGGGCGTAAAGCTTTCTTT. Translated: CTSSQGGQGRKAFF. V usage is TRBV1 and J usage is TRBJ1-1; TRBD1, the D gene given by the table, was not confirmed from the DNA. TRBV1 is a pseudogene. This CDR3 comprises 14 residues.

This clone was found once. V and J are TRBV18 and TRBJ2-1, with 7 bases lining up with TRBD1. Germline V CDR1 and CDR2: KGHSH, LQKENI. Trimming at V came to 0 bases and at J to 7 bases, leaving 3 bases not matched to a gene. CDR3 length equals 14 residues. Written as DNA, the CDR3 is TGTGCCAGCTCACCACCGACAGGGTGGAATGAGCAGTTCTTC. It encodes CASSPPTGWNEQFF.

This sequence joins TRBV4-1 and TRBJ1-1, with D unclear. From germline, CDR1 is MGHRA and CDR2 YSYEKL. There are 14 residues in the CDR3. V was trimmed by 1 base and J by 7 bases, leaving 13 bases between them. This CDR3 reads CASSQVLVADEAFF. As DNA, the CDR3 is TGCGCCAGCAGCCAAGTTTTGGTGGCAGATGAAGCTTTCTTT.

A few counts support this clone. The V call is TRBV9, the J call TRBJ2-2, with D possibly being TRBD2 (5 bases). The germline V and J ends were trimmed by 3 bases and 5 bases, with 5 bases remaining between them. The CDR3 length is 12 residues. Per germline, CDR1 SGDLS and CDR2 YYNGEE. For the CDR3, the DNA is TGTGCCAGCAGCGGGAGGACCGGGGAGCTGTTTTTT. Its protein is CASSGRTGELFF.

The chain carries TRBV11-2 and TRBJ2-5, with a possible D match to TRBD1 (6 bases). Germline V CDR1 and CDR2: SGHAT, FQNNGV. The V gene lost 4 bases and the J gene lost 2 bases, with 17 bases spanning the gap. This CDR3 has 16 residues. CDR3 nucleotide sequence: TGTGCCAGCAGCTCGACAGGCGCGCGGGCACAAGAGACCCAGTACTTC. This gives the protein CASSSTGARAQETQYF. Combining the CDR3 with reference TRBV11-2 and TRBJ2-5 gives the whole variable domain EAGVAQSPRYKIIEKRQSVAFWCNPISGHATLYWYQQILGQGPKLLIQFQNNGVVDDSQLPKDRFSAERLKGVDSTLKIQPAKLEDSAVYLCASSSTGARAQETQYFGPGTRLLVL.

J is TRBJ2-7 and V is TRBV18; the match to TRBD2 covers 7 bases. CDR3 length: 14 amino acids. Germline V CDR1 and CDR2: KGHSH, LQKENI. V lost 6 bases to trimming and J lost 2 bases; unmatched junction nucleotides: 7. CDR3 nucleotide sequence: TGTGCCAGCTCTCCCGGACTAGACCCCTACGAGCAGTACTTC. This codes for CASSPGLDPYEQYF.

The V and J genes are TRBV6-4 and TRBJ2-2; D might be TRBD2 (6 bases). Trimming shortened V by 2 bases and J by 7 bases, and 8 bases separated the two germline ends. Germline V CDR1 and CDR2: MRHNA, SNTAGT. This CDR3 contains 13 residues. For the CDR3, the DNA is TGTGCCAGCAGTGACGAGGAGGGCGGGGAGCTGTTTTTT. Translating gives CASSDEEGGELFF.

The CDR3 DNA reads as TGTGCCAGCTCACCGGACAGGGTCCTTGGGAATGAGCAGTTCTTC. This gives the protein CASSPDRVLGNEQFF. The chain carries TRBV18 and TRBJ2-1; TRBD1 aligns across 8 bases. The ends lost 3 bases at V and 7 bases at J; junction bases unmatched: 8. CDR3 length: 15 residues. CDR1 and CDR2 from the germline V gene are KGHSH and LQKENI.

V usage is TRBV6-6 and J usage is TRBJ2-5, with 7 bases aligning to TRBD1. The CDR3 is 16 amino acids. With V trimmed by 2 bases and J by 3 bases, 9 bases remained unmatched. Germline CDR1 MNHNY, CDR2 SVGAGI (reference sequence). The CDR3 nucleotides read TGTGCCAGCAGTTACGCCGCCGGGACAGTCGAAGAGACCCAGTACTTC. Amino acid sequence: CASSYAAGTVEETQYF.

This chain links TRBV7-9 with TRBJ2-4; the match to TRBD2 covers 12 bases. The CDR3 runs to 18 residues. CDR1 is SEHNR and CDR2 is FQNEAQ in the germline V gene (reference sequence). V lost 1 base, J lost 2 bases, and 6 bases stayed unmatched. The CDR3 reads CASSLDRLAGGPKNIQYF. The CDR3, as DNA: TGTGCCAGCAGCTTAGATAGGCTAGCGGGAGGGCCCAAAAACATTCAGTACTTC.

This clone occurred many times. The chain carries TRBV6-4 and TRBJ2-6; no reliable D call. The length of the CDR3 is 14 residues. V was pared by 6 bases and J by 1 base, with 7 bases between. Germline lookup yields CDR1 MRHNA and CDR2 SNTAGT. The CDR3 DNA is TGTGCCAGCAGCGACACTTCTGGGGCCAACGTCCTGACTTTC. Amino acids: CASSDTSGANVLTF.

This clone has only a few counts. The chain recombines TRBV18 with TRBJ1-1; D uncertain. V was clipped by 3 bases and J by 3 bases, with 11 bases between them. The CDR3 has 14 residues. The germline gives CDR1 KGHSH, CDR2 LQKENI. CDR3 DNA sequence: TGTGCCAGCTCACCCGCCCGCGGCGACACTGAAGCTTTCTTT. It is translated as CASSPARGDTEAFF.

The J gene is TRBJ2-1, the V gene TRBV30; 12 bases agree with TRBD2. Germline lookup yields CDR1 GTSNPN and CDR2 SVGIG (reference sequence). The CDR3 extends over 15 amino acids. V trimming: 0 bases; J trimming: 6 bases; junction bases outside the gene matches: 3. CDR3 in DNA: TGTGCCTGGAGTGTACTGGGACTAGCGGGCAATGAGCAGTTCTTC. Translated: CAWSVLGLAGNEQFF.

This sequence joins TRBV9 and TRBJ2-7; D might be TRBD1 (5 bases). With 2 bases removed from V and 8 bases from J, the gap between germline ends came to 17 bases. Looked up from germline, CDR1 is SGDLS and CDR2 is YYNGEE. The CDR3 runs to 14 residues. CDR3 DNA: TGTGCCAGCAGCGTCGGACACACTCCTACGAAGCAGTACTTC. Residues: CASSVGHTPTKQYF.

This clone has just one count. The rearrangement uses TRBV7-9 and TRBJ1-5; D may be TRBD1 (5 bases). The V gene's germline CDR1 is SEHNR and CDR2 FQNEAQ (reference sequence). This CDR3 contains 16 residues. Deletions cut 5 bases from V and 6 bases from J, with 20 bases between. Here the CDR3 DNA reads TGTGCCAGCAGCCGAACCGAGGCAGGGCTGAGTCAGCCCCAGCATTTT. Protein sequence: CASSRTEAGLSQPQHF.

The CDR3 protein is CASSGDSPNYGYTF. DNA for the CDR3: TGTGCCAGCAGTGGGGACAGCCCTAACTATGGCTACACCTTC. The gene calls are TRBV2 and TRBJ1-2; TRBD1 aligns across 7 bases. CDR3 length: 14 amino acids. With 4 bases clipped from V and 0 bases from J, the junction kept 2 bases outside the gene matches. CDR1 is SNHLY, CDR2 FYNNEI, per germline.

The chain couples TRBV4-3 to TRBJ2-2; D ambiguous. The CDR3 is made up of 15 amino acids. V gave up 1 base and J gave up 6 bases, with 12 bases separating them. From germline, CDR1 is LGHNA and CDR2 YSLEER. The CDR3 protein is CASSQGAPAPGELFF. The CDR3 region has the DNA TGCGCCAGCAGCCAAGGGGCCCCCGCCCCCGGGGAGCTGTTTTTT.